The 22 T cell receptor beta chains given below trace back to one sample, sequenced in a study of T cell repertoires in cytomegalovirus infection. TCRdb independently ran MiXCR on the reads; one entry per CDR3 protein. This table has around 70,000 distinct CDR3 sequences, under 4.5% appearing once. Sequencing input: PBMCs. These receptors all come from a human donor in good health (CMV status not recorded). Some clones in this sample may be carry-over from other donors' samples.

This clonotype came up many times. V and J are TRBV15 and TRBJ2-2, with D possibly being TRBD1 or TRBD2 (5 bases each). Germline V gene lookup returns CDR1 LNHNV and CDR2 YYDKDF (reference sequence). The V end was cut by 4 bases, the J end by 3 bases, with 12 bases between. The CDR3 totals 15 residues. CDR3 sequence: CATSTGTIDTGELFF. The CDR3 region has the DNA TGTGCCACCAGCACCGGGACGATAGACACCGGGGAGCTGTTTTTT.

This clonotype was recorded at least ten times. This rearrangement joins TRBV20-1 to TRBJ2-7, with 8 bases fitting TRBD2. Germline-derived CDR1 and CDR2 are DFQATT and SNEGSKA (reference sequence). The V segment lost 3 bases and the J segment 0 bases; nucleotides outside the gene matches: 7. CDR3 length: 15 residues. This chain's CDR3 is CSASGERGISYEQYF. The CDR3 nucleotides read TGCAGTGCTAGTGGTGAGCGGGGGATCTCCTACGAGCAGTACTTC.

The chain employs TRBV7-2 and TRBJ2-5; maybe TRBD1 (5 bases). The CDR3 consists of 14 residues. The V gene's germline CDR1 is SGHTA and CDR2 FQGNSA. V lost 4 bases, J lost 1 base, and 10 bases lay in between. This chain's CDR3 is CASSSPTGQETQYF. CDR3 sequence (DNA): TGTGCCAGCAGCTCACCTACAGGCCAAGAGACCCAGTACTTC.

This clonotype showed up many times. The V and J genes are TRBV7-2 and TRBJ1-6; no definite D call. Germline V gene sequence: CDR1 SGHTA, CDR2 FQGNSA. The V end lost 5 bases, the J end lost 10 bases, and 15 bases lay between the germline ends. The CDR3 is 14 residues long. CDR3 residues: CASSVRRSQSPLHF. The CDR3 nucleotides read TGTGCCAGCAGCGTTCGTAGGAGCCAATCACCCCTCCACTTT.

This clonotype occurred many times. The chain is built from TRBV4-3 and TRBJ1-5; D is uncertain. This CDR3 spans 14 amino acids. Trimming stripped 5 bases from V and 3 bases from J, with 11 bases between. Germline lookup yields CDR1 LGHNA and CDR2 YSLEER. The CDR3: CASSNPGFNQPQHF. As DNA, the CDR3 is TGCGCCAGCAGCAATCCCGGGTTCAATCAGCCCCAGCATTTT.

This clonotype was detected many times. This chain links TRBV7-6 with TRBJ2-7; D may be TRBD1 or TRBD2 (5 bases each). From germline, CDR1 is SGHVS and CDR2 FNYEAQ. CDR3 length: 12 residues. V was shortened by 0 bases and J by 7 bases, with 7 bases between the two germline ends. The CDR3 bases are TGTGCCAGCAGCTTAGCAGAGGGGGAGCAGTACTTC. Its translation: CASSLAEGEQYF.

This clonotype was observed at least ten times. The gene calls are TRBV7-8 and TRBJ1-1; D uncertain. The CDR3 length is 16 residues. Trimming pared 5 bases from V and 1 base from J, leaving 17 bases between. Per the germline V gene, CDR1 is SGHVS and CDR2 is FQNEAQ. The CDR3: CASSQVGRTGNTEAFF. The CDR3 bases are TGTGCCAGCAGCCAGGTTGGTCGGACGGGGAACACTGAAGCTTTCTTT.

This clonotype was picked up many times. The J gene is TRBJ2-7, the V gene TRBV16; tentative D call: TRBD2 (6 bases). Germline lookup yields CDR1 KGHSY and CDR2 FQNENV. V was pared by 0 bases and J by 1 base, with 7 bases between. The CDR3 is 14 residues long. CDR3 bases: TGTGCCAGCAGCCAATCGGCGGGGTCCTACGAGCAGTACTTC. Translation gives CASSQSAGSYEQYF.

The V and J genes are TRBV12-3 or TRBV12-4 and TRBJ2-6; D not resolved. The V end lost 6 bases, the J end lost 2 bases, and 11 bases lay between the germline ends. This CDR3 contains 15 residues. CDR3 DNA: TGTGCCAGCAGACGCGCAGAGCCTGGGGCCAACGTCCTGACTTTC. This sequence encodes CASRRAEPGANVLTF.

This clonotype was picked up many times. V and J are TRBV7-2 and TRBJ2-1; D ambiguous. Germline V gene data show CDR1 as SGHTA and CDR2 as FQGNSA. Trimming removed 2 bases at V and 5 bases at J, with 7 bases between. This CDR3 contains 13 residues. This CDR3 is CASSLSNHNEQFF. The CDR3 DNA reads as TGTGCCAGCAGCTTATCTAATCACAATGAGCAGTTCTTC.

This clonotype was found a few times. This chain links TRBV20-1 with TRBJ1-1; D uncertain. Trimming shortened V by 5 bases and J by 0 bases, and 10 bases separated the two germline ends. The CDR3 is made up of 13 amino acids. Germline V gene data show CDR1 as DFQATT and CDR2 as SNEGSKA (reference sequence). The CDR3 is CSAHPNMNTEAFF. The CDR3 nucleotides are TGCAGTGCTCACCCCAACATGAACACTGAAGCTTTCTTT.

This clonotype was recorded at least ten times. The chain couples TRBV12-3 or TRBV12-4 to TRBJ1-1, with 10 positions matching TRBD1. The CDR3 has 15 residues. V was pared by 6 bases and J by 6 bases, with 10 bases of the junction left unmatched. CDR3 sequence reads: CASRPNRDRGPEAFF. The CDR3 DNA sequence: TGTGCCAGCAGACCCAACCGGGACAGGGGCCCTGAAGCTTTCTTT.

This clonotype was recorded at least ten times. This chain links TRBV7-9 with TRBJ1-5, with D possibly TRBD1 on 6 matching bases. CDR3 size: 16 residues. Germline V gives CDR1 SEHNR, CDR2 FQNEAQ (reference sequence). Deletions cut 3 bases from V and 2 bases from J, with 14 bases between. DNA of the CDR3: TGTGCCAGCAGCTTGGGAAAACAGGGTGGCAATCAGCCCCAGCATTTT. As protein: CASSLGKQGGNQPQHF.

This chain uses TRBV7-2 with TRBJ2-7; TRBD1 matches at 7 bases. The CDR3 has 18 amino acids. The germline gives CDR1 SGHTA, CDR2 FQGNSA. Trimming removed 4 bases from V and 2 bases from J; junction bases left unmatched: 17. CDR3: CASSSFPLPGQYPYEQYF. The CDR3 coding sequence is TGTGCCAGCAGCTCCTTCCCCCTCCCGGGACAGTACCCCTACGAGCAGTACTTC.

This clonotype was seen ten or more times. The chain combines TRBV7-2 with TRBJ1-4, with D uncertain. The CDR3 covers 15 residues. The V end was cut by 6 bases, the J end by 0 bases, with 11 bases between. Germline CDR1 SGHTA, CDR2 FQGNSA. CDR3: CASRYDGATNEKLFF. The CDR3 coding sequence is TGTGCCAGCAGATACGACGGGGCAACTAATGAAAAACTGTTTTTT.

This clonotype came up many times. The chain couples TRBV7-2 to TRBJ1-6; 7 nucleotides match TRBD1. The CDR3 contains 14 residues. V trimming: 5 bases; J trimming: 14 bases; junction bases outside the gene matches: 12. Germline V gene sequence: CDR1 SGHTA, CDR2 FQGNSA. In DNA form, the CDR3 reads TGTGCCAGCAGCAAACCGGAGGGGGCAGGGGCCCTCCACTTT. It translates to CASSKPEGAGALHF.

This clonotype was recorded many times. The V and J genes are TRBV12-3 or TRBV12-4 and TRBJ1-6; 7 nucleotides agree with TRBD1. The CDR3 is made up of 12 amino acids. V lost 6 bases, J lost 11 bases, and 4 bases stayed unmatched. CDR3 in amino acids: CASREGQTPLHF. CDR3 nucleotides: TGTGCCAGCAGAGAGGGACAGACACCCCTCCACTTT.

Many counts were recorded for this clonotype. V usage is TRBV7-2 and J usage is TRBJ2-1, with 9 bases that match TRBD2. Germline V gene sequence: CDR1 SGHTA, CDR2 FQGNSA. Unmatched junction bases numbered 15, after V lost 2 bases and J lost 4 bases. The CDR3 is 19 residues long. The CDR3 DNA follows: TGTGCCAGCAGCTTACCCCGGGGGCGGGGACTAGCACGATACAATGAGCAGTTCTTC. It yields the protein CASSLPRGRGLARYNEQFF.

This clonotype was detected many times. J is TRBJ1-1 and V is TRBV25-1; tentative D call: TRBD1 (5 bases). CDR3 size: 12 residues. Looked up from germline, CDR1 is MGHDK and CDR2 is SYGVNS. Deletions cut 10 bases from V and 1 base from J, with 10 bases between. CDR3 sequence: CATETANTEAFF. As DNA, the CDR3 is TGTGCCACCGAGACAGCGAACACTGAAGCTTTCTTT.

This clonotype was counted many times. The V call is TRBV7-8, the J call TRBJ2-6; 8 bases fit TRBD2. This CDR3 is 16 amino acids long. The germline V gene encodes CDR1 SGHVS and CDR2 FQNEAQ. V lost 5 bases, J lost 2 bases, and 5 bases stayed unmatched. CDR3 bases: TGTGCCAGCAGCGAAACGGGGGGGACTGGGGCCAACGTCCTGACTTTC. Its protein is CASSETGGTGANVLTF.

This clonotype was recorded a few times. The CDR3 loop reads CSASGGAAYNEQFF. The DNA of the CDR3 is TGCAGTGCCAGCGGGGGGGCGGCCTACAATGAGCAGTTCTTC. The chain uses TRBV20-1 and TRBJ2-1, with TRBD2 matching 10 bases. V gave up 6 bases and J gave up 2 bases; unmatched junction bases: 4. The germline V gene has CDR1 DFQATT and CDR2 SNEGSKA (reference sequence). This CDR3 is 14 amino acids long.

In its sample, this clonotype was seen many times. The rearrangement joins TRBV7-2 to TRBJ2-5; no reliable D call. Germline CDR1 is SGHTA and CDR2 is FQGNSA. The V end was cut by 2 bases, the J end by 3 bases, with 10 bases between. The CDR3 contains 14 residues. The CDR3 sequence is CASSLKGGKETQYF. The CDR3 region has the DNA TGTGCCAGCAGCTTAAAAGGCGGAAAAGAGACCCAGTACTTC.